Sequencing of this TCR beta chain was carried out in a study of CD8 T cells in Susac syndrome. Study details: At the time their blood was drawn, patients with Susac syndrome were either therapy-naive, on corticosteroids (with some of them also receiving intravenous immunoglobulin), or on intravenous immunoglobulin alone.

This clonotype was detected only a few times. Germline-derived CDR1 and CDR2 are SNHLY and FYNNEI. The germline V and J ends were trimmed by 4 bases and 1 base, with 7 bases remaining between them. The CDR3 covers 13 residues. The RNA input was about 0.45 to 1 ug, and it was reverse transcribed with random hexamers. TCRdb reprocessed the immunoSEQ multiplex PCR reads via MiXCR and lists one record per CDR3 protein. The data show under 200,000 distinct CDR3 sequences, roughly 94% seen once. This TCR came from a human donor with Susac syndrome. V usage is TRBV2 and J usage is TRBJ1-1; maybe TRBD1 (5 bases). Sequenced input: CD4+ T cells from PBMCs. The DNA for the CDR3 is TGTGCCAGCAGTGGTCAGGGGAACACTGAAGCTTTCTTT. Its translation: CASSGQGNTEAFF.